This TCR beta chain was found in a study of blood T cell repertoires in COVID-19. Method: immunoSEQ multiplex PCR; TCRdb's copy keeps in-frame clones and lacks some. The sample yields under 150,000 clones, about 81% seen once. Germline V gene data show CDR1 as SGHVS and CDR2 as FQNEAQ. The CDR3 has 16 residues. J lost 3 bases, V lost 2 bases, and 5 bases had no gene match. The TCR was taken from a man aged 40-49 years with acute COVID-19. Sequenced sample: PBMCs or T cells enriched from blood (not recorded which). This chain joins TRBV7-8 and TRBJ2-2, with 8 bases fitting TRBD1. The CDR3 spells CASSLQGASYTGELFF. The CDR3 DNA sequence: TGTGCCAGCAGCTTACAGGGGGCCAGTTACACCGGGGAGCTGTTTTTT.